This T cell receptor (beta chain) emerged from a study of T cell repertoires in cytomegalovirus infection. Study summary: Public TCR beta signatures marked donors with CMV infection and the matching HLA.

On this clonotype itself: Its specificity is unknown.

The study, taken as a whole, reports: Summed public TCR beta family frequency identified CMV carriers bearing the relevant HLA.

CDR1 and CDR2 (germline): MGHDK, SYGVNS. The V end lost 4 bases, the J end lost 6 bases, and 10 bases lay between the germline ends. The CDR3 spans 13 residues. TCRdb analysed the reads with MiXCR anew, one entry per CDR3 protein. This sample has about 130,000 distinct CDR3 sequences, with about 24% found just once. V and J are TRBV25-1 and TRBJ2-1; no definite D call. The sample taken for sequencing was PBMCs, sequenced either directly or after in vitro stimulation (not recorded which). The clonotype was recovered from a human donor in good health (CMV status not recorded). Some clones in this sample may be carry-over from other donors' samples. The CDR3 DNA sequence: TGTGCCAGCAGTGGTAGAATCCGCAATGAGCAGTTCTTC. This translates into CASSGRIRNEQFF.